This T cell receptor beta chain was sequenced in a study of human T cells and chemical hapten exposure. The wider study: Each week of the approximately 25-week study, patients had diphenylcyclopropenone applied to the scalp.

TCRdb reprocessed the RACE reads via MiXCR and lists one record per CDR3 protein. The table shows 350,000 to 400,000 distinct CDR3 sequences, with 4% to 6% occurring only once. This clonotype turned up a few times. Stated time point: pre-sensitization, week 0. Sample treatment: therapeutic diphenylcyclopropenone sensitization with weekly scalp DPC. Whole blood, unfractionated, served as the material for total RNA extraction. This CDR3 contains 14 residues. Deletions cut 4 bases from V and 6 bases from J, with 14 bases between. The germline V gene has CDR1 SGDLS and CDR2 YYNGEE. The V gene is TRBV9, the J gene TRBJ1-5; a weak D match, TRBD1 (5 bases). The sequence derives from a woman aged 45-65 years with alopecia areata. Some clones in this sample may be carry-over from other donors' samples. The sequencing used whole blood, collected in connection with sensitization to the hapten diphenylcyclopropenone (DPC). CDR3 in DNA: TGTGCCAGCAGCTCAGCGGGGACGGGTCAGCCCCAGCATTTT. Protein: CASSSAGTGQPQHF. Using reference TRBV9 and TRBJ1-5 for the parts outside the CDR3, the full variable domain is DSGVTQTPKHLITATGQRVTLRCSPRSGDLSVYWYQQSLDQGLQFLIQYYNGEERAKGNILERFSAQQFPDLHSELNLSSLELGDSALYFCASSSAGTGQPQHFGDGTRLSIL.